The source of this TCR beta chain is a study of cytomegalovirus exposure and HLA in healthy donors. Germline CDR1 SGHRS, CDR2 YFSETQ. Deletions cut 0 bases from V and 1 base from J, with 8 bases between. The CDR3 sequence is 15 residues long. Amplification used 60 Vbeta primers and 13 Jbeta primers. The table came from immunoSEQ multiplex PCR; TCRdb's copy has only in-frame clones and leaves some out. Of approximately 210,000 clones listed, about four fifths are singletons. Sequencing used PBMCs. The TCR originated in a woman in her forties or fifties in good health and CMV-seropositive. J is TRBJ1-5 and V is TRBV5-1, with D maybe TRBD1 (6 bases). The CDR3, as DNA: TGCGCCAGCAGCTTGGGACAGGAGAGCAATCAGCCCCAGCATTTT. Translating it yields CASSLGQESNQPQHF.